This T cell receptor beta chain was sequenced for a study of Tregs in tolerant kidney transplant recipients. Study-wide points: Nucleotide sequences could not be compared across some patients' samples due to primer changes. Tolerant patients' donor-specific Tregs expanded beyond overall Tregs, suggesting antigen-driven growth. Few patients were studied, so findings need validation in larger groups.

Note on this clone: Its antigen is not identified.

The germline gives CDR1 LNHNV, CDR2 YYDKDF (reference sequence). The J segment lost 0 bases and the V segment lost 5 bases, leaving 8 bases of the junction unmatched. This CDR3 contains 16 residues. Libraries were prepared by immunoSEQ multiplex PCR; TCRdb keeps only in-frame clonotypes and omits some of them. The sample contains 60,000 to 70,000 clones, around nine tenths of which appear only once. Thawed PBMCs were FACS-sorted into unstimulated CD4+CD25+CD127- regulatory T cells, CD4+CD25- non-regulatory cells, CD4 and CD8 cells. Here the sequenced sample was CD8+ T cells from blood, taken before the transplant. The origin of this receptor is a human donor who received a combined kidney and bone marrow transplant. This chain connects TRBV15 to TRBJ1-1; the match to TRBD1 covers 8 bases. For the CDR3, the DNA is TGTGCCACCAGCCATTATCAGGACAGGGTGAACACTGAAGCTTTCTTT. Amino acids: CATSHYQDRVNTEAFF.